The sequence of this T cell receptor beta chain was determined in a study of blood T cell repertoires in COVID-19. Looking at the study overall: Acute and convalescent COVID-19 samples came from the United States, Italy and Spain.

This CDR3 has 12 residues. Germline loops: CDR1 KGHSH, CDR2 LQKENI. The V and J ends lost 6 bases and 7 bases respectively, with 12 bases between them. The method was immunoSEQ multiplex PCR; TCRdb's version includes in-frame clones alone and lacks a portion of them. The data show some 55,000 clones, with approximately 91% seen just once and around 3.1% held by the top ten. Sequencing used peripheral blood. The chain couples TRBV18 to TRBJ1-1, with a tentative D call TRBD1 (5 bases). The clonotype was recovered from a human donor in a cohort sampled during active COVID-19. CDR3 protein: CASSPTTVEAFF. CDR3 DNA: TGTGCCAGCTCCCCGACGACAGTTGAAGCTTTCTTT.